Listed here is a single TCR beta chain. One junction end does not reproduce the germline sequence, and a read error may be involved. This entry is derived from a study of blood T cell repertoires in COVID-19. Background on the study: Sites across the United States, Italy and Spain contributed samples from acute and convalescent COVID-19. Nucleic acid was either cDNA or gDNA, and it came from T cells, B-cell-depleted T cells, or PBMCs.

Source study methods: Amplification with reference gene primers provided the estimates of nucleated cell counts. Repertoires were generated with immunoSEQ multiplex PCR, while TCRdb's copy carries only in-frame clones and drops some. V and J calls and clone size follow that table, whereas D and trimming were derived from the DNA. This sample has about 55,000 clones, with almost 85% found just once. Material for sequencing was peripheral blood. This sequence was found in a human donor in a cohort sampled during active COVID-19.

The CDR3 sequence is CASSKLAGGPDTQYF. As DNA, the CDR3 is TGTGCCAGCAGTAAACTAGCGGGAGGGCCTGATACGCAGTATTTT. The J gene is TRBJ2-3, the V gene TRBV19; 13 bases align to TRBD2. Germline-derived CDR1 and CDR2 are LNHDA and SQIVND (reference sequence). This CDR3 has 15 amino acids.